What follows is one TCR beta chain and its context. Its antigen is still unknown. Blood specimens came from baseline, cycle 4 day 1, and cycle 7 day 1. This specimen belongs to a study of OX40 agonist ivuxolimab in advanced cancers. Study details: Ivuxolimab was delivered to patients intravenously every 2 weeks at doses spanning 0.01 to 10 mg/kg. At 82.7% male, the cohort had a mean age of around 56 years, ranging from about 23 to 80.

The CDR3 extends over 15 amino acids. V was shortened by 4 bases and J by 0 bases, with 14 bases between the two germline ends. The germline gives CDR1 SGHNT, CDR2 YYREEE (reference sequence). Sequenced by immunoSEQ multiplex PCR; TCRdb stores in-frame clones only, minus some. Of more than 85,000 clones listed, roughly nine tenths were seen once; the top ten hold around 1.5%. Overall study results and limits: Among the lowest peripheral clonal expansion occurred in 0.1-3.0 mg/kg partial responders.

This receptor was obtained from an adult with an advanced solid tumor such as melanoma, head and neck, liver or kidney cancer. The sample in question was CD4+ or CD8+ T cells sorted from blood, obtained in a trial of the OX40 agonist ivuxolimab. J is TRBJ2-7 and V is TRBV5-4; D remains unclear. This CDR3 is CASSRATPSSYEQYF. CDR3 in DNA: TGTGCCAGCAGCCGCGCGACGCCGAGCTCCTACGAGCAGTACTTC.